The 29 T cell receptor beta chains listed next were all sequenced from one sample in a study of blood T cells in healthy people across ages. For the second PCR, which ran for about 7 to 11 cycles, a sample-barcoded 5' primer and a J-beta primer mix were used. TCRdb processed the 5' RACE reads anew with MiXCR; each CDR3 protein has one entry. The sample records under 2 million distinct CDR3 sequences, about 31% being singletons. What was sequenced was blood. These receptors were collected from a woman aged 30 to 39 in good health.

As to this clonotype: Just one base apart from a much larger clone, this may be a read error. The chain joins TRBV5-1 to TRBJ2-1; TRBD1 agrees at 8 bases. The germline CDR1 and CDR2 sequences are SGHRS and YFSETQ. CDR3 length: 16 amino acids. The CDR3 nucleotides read TGCGCCGGCAGCTTGGTAGCAGGGGGCTCCCTTAATGAGCAGTTCTTC. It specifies CAGSLVAGGSLNEQFF.

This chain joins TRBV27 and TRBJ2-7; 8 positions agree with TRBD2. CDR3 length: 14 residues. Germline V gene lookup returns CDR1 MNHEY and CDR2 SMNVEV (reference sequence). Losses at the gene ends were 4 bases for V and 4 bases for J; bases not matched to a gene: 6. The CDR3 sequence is CASSSERGSYEQYF. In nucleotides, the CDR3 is TGTGCCAGCAGTTCAGAGCGGGGGAGTTACGAGCAGTACTTC.

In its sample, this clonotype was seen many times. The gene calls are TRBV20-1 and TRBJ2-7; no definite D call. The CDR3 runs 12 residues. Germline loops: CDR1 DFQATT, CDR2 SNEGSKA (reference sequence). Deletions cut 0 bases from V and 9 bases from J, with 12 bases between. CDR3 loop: CSARELLGRQYF. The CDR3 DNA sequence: TGCAGTGCTAGAGAACTTCTCGGGCGGCAGTACTTC.

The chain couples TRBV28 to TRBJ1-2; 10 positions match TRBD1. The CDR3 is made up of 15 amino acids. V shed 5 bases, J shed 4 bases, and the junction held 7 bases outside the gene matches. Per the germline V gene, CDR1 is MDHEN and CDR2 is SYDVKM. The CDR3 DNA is TGTGCCAGCAGTGCCGAGACAGGGGGCATCTATGGCTACACCTTC. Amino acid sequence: CASSAETGGIYGYTF.

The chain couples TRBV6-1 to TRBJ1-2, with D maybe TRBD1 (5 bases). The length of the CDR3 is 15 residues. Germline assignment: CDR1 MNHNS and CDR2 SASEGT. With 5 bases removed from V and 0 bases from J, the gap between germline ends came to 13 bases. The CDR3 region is CASSRGDLANYGYTF. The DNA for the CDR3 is TGTGCCAGCAGTCGGGGGGATCTGGCTAACTATGGCTACACCTTC.

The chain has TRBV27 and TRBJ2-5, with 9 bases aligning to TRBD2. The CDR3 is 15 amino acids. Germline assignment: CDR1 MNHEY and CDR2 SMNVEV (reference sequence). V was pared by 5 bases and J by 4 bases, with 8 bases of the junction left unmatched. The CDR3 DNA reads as TGTGCCAGCAGTCCGCGAGAAGCGGGGGGAGAGACCCAGTACTTC. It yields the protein CASSPREAGGETQYF.

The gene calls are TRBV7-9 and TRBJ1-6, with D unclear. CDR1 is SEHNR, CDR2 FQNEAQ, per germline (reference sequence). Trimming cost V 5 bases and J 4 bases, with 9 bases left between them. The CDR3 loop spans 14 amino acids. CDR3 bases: TGTGCCAGCAGCATGGACGGATATAATTCACCCCTCCACTTT. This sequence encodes CASSMDGYNSPLHF.

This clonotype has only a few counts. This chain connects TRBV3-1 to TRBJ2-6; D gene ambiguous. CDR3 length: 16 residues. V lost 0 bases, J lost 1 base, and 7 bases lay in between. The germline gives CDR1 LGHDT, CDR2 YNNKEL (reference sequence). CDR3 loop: CASSQDLTSGANVLTF. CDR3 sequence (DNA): TGTGCCAGCAGCCAAGACTTGACTTCTGGGGCCAACGTCCTGACTTTC. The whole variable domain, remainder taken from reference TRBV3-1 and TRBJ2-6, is DTAVSQTPKYLVTQMGNDKSIKCEQNLGHDTMYWYKQDSKKFLKIMFSYNNKELIINETVPNRFSPKSPDKAHLNLHINSLELGDSAVYFCASSQDLTSGANVLTFGAGSRLTVL.

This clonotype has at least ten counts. CDR3 nucleotide sequence: TGCGCCAGCAGCTTAAGTGGGACAGTTAACCAATTGGTCTCCGTCTATGGCTACACCTTC. This translates into CASSLSGTVNQLVSVYGYTF. The chain couples TRBV5-1 to TRBJ1-2; TRBD1 matches at 7 bases. The junction had 23 bases not matched to a gene; V was cut back by 2 bases and J by 4 bases. The CDR3 loop spans 20 amino acids. Germline CDR1 is SGHRS and CDR2 is YFSETQ.

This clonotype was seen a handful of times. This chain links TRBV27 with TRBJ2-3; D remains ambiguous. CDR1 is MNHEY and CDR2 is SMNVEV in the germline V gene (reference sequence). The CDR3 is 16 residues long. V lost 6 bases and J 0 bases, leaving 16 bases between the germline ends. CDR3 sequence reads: CASSPLGGTSTDTQYF. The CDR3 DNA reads TGTGCCAGCAGCCCACTTGGCGGAACAAGCACAGATACGCAGTATTTT.

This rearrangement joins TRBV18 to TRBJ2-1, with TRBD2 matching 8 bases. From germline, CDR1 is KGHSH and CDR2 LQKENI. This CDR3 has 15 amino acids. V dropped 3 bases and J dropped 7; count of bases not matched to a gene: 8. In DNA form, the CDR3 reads TGTGCCAGCTCACCGGGAGCGGGAGTTGGGAATGAGCAGTTCTTC. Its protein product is CASSPGAGVGNEQFF.

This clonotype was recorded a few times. The CDR3 spells CASTPKRLAKNIQYF. The DNA of the CDR3 is TGTGCCAGCACCCCGAAACGACTAGCCAAAAACATTCAGTACTTC. The rearrangement joins TRBV28 to TRBJ2-4; D ambiguous. This CDR3 has 15 residues. In germline, CDR1 is MDHEN, CDR2 SYDVKM. The ends were cut back, 7 bases at V and 0 bases at J, with 13 bases in the middle. Using reference TRBV28 and TRBJ2-4 for the parts outside the CDR3, the full variable domain is DVKVTQSSRYLVKRTGEKVFLECVQDMDHENMFWYRQDPGLGLRLIYFSYDVKMKEKGDIPEGYSVSREKKERFSLILESASTNQTSMYLCASTPKRLAKNIQYFGAGTRLSVL.

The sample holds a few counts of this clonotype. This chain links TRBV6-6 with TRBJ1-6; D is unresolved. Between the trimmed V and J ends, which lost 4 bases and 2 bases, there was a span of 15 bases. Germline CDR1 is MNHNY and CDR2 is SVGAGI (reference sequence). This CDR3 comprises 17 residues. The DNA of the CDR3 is TGTGCCAGCAGTTTACTCGATCGGGCCACCTATAATTCACCCCTCCACTTT. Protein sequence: CASSLLDRATYNSPLHF.

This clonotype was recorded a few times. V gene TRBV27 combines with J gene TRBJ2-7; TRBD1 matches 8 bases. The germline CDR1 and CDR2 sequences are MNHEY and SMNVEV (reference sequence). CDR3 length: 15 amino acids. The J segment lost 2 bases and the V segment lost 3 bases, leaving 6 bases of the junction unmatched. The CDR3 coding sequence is TGTGCCAGCAGTTTTGGCCAGGGGGCAACCTACGAGCAGTACTTC. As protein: CASSFGQGATYEQYF.

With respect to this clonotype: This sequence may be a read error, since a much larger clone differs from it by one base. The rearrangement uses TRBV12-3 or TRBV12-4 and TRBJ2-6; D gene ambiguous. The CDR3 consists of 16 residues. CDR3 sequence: CASSLGGTSGTNVLTF. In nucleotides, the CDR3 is TGTGCCAGCAGTTTAGGGGGAACCTCTGGGACCAACGTCCTGACTTTC.

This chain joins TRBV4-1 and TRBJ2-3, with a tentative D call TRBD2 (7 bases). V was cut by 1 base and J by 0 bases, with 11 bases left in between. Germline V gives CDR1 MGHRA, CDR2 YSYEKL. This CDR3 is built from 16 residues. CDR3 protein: CASSQGRGASTDTQYF. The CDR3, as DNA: TGCGCCAGCAGCCAAGGACGGGGGGCAAGCACAGATACGCAGTATTTT.

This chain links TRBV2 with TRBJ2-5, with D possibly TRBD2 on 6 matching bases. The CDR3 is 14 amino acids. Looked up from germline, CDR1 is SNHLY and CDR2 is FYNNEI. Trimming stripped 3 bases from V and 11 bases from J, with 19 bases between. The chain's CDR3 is CASSDMGRTGEQYF. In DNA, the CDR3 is TGTGCCAGCAGTGATATGGGTCGCACGGGAGAGCAGTACTTC.

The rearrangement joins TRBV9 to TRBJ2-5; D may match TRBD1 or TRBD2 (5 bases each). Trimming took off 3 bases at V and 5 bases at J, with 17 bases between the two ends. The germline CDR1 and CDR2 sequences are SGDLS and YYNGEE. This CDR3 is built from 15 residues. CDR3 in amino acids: CASSASTLYRETQYF. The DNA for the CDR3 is TGTGCCAGCAGCGCTAGCACGCTCTACAGGGAGACCCAGTACTTC.

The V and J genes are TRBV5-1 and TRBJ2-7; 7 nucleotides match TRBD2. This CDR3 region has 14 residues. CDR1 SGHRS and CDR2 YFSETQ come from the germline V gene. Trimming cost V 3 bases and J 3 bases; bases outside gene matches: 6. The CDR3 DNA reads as TGCGCCAGCAGCTGGGGGGGAACGCTCTACGAGCAGTACTTC. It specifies CASSWGGTLYEQYF.

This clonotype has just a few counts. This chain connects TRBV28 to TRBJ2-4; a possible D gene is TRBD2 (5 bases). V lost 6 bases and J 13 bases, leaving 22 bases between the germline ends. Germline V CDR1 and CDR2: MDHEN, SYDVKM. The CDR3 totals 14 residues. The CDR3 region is CASSPRGRPWEQYF. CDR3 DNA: TGTGCCAGCAGCCCCCGGGGTCGCCCCTGGGAGCAGTACTTC.

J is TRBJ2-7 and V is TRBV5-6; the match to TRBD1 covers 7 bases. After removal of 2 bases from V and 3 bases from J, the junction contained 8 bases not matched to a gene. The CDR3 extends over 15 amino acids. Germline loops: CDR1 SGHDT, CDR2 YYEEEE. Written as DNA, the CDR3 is TGTGCCAGCAGCTTCGGCAGGGGGTTTAGCTACGAGCAGTACTTC. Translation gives CASSFGRGFSYEQYF.

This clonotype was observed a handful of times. The CDR3, as DNA: TGTGCCAGCAGCTCCCGGTTGTTCCGCTACGAGCAGTACTTC. Amino acids: CASSSRLFRYEQYF. This rearrangement joins TRBV5-6 to TRBJ2-7; D not resolved. Between the trimmed V and J ends, which lost 3 bases and 3 bases, there was a span of 13 bases. The germline CDR1 and CDR2 sequences are SGHDT and YYEEEE. This CDR3 comprises 14 residues.

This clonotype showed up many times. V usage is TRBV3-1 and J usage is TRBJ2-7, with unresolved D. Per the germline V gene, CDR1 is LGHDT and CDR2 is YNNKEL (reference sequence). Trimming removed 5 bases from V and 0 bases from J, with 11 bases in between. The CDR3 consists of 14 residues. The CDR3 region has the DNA TGTGCCAGCAGCTTGGGTCTGGACTCCTACGAGCAGTACTTC. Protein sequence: CASSLGLDSYEQYF.

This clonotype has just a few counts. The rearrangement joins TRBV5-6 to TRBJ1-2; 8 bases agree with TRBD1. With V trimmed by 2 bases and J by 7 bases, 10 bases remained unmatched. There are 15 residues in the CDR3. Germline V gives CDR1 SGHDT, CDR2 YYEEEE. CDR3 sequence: CASSFGQGWLFGYTF. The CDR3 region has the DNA TGTGCCAGCAGCTTCGGACAGGGTTGGCTCTTTGGCTACACCTTC. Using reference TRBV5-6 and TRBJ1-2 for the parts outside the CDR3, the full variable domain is DAGVTQSPTHLIKTRGQQVTLRCSPKSGHDTVSWYQQALGQGPQFIFQYYEEEERQRGNFPDRFSGHQFPNYSSELNVNALLLGDSALYLCASSFGQGWLFGYTFGSGTRLTVV.

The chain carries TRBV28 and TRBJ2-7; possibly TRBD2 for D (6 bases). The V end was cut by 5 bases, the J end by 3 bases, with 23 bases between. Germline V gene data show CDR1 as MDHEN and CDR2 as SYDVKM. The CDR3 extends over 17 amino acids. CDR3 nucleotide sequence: TGTGCCAGCAGTCTCCCGGGGTTAGCGGAACTCATCTACGAGCAGTACTTC. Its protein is CASSLPGLAELIYEQYF.

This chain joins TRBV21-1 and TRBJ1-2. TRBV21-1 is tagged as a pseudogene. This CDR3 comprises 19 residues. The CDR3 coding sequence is TGTGCCAGCAGCCTCCGGGGACGGGACTCGGTGACTGATAACTATGGCTACACCTTC. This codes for CASSLRGRDSVTDNYGYTF.

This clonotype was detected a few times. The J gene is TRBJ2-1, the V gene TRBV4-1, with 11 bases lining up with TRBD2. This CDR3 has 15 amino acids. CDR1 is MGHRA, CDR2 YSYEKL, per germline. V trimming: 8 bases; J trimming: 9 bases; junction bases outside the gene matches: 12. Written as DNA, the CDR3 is TGCGCCAGCCAGCCTATTCCCGGGACTAGCGGTGAGCAGTTCTTC. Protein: CASQPIPGTSGEQFF.

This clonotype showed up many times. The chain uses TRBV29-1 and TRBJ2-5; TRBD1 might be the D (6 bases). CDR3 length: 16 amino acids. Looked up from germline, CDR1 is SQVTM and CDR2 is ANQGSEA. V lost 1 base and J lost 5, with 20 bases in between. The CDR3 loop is CSVEGGLGRGRETQYF. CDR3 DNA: TGCAGCGTTGAAGGGGGGCTAGGCAGGGGTCGCGAGACCCAGTACTTC.

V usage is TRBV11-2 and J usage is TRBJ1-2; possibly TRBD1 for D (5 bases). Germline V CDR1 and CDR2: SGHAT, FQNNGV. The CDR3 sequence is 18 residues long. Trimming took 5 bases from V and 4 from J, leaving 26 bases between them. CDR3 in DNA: TGTGCCAGCAGCCGCACTGTGGAGGGTGGGACTTCTTTCTATGGCTACACCTTC. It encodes CASSRTVEGGTSFYGYTF.